These T cell receptor beta chains were read from a single sample in a study of blood T cell repertoires in COVID-19. Repertoires were generated with immunoSEQ multiplex PCR, while TCRdb's copy carries only in-frame clones and drops some. This sample has some 320,000 clones, with 90% to 95% found just once. What was sequenced was PBMCs or T cells enriched from blood (not recorded which). These receptors all come from a woman aged 25 to 39 who had been exposed to COVID-19. CDR3s include the opening cysteine and the closing phenylalanine or tryptophan. Each record gives: clone size, CDR3 length, V gene, CDR3 protein. For some rows the clone size is stated as once, few or many, or as a class when expanded; others skip it.

>NA|16|TRBV18
CASSPPGQGRGEKLFF
>NA|15|TRBV10-3
CAISESRRDPYEQYF
>NA|14|TRBV9
CASSVHGANYGYTF
>NA|15|TRBV28
CASSSWTGFSYEQYF
>NA|13|TRBV5-1
CASSLVGVTEAFF
>NA|10|TRBV20-1
CSAWGTGAFF
>NA|14|TRBV2
CASDRQGVITEAFF
>NA|16|TRBV5-1
CASSWTSGGRYNEQFF
>NA|15|TRBV6-2/TRBV6-3
CASSYFAGKDYGYTF
>once|14|TRBV4-1
CASSRDRNNSPLHF
>NA|13|TRBV5-6
CASSFMNSYGYTF
>NA|15|TRBV7-9
CASSVSGGRTDTQYF
>NA|21|TRBV4-1
CASSQEGWKWGQGARNYGYTF
>NA|16|TRBV11-2
CASSRWTGGFQETQYF
>few|15|TRBV13
CASSFGTPHPDTQYF